This section outlines one T cell receptor beta chain sequence together with its context. Generated by immunoSEQ multiplex PCR, the TCRdb table keeps only in-frame clones and is missing some. This table holds about 270,000 clones, approximately 91% found once. The source of the sample is a study of blood T cell repertoires in COVID-19. The CDR3 covers 15 residues. Trimming took off 5 bases at V and 0 bases at J, with 11 bases between the two ends. Germline V gene data show CDR1 as SNHLY and CDR2 as FYNNEI. The rearrangement links TRBV2 to TRBJ2-1; a weak D match, TRBD2 (6 bases). The sequenced sample was PBMCs or T cells enriched from blood (not recorded which). The source of this sequence is a woman between 35 and 50 years old with acute COVID-19. CDR3 region: CASSSGDRSYNEQFF. CDR3 bases: TGTGCCAGCAGTTCGGGAGACCGCTCCTACAATGAGCAGTTCTTC.